Each of the 8 T cell receptor beta chains below was sequenced from the same sample in a study of blood T cell repertoires in COVID-19. TCRdb's table, derived via immunoSEQ multiplex PCR, lists solely in-frame clones and lacks some. The sample has more than 300,000 clones, approximately 91% seen once; the top ten hold around 4.2%. The sequenced sample was PBMCs or T cells enriched from blood (not recorded which). The receptors shown here come from a woman aged 30 to 39 who had been exposed to COVID-19.

The rearrangement links TRBV10-3 to TRBJ1-2, with D tentatively TRBD1 (5 bases). The V and J ends lost 2 bases and 5 bases respectively, with 15 bases between them. Germline CDR1 and CDR2: ENHRY and SYGVKD. The CDR3 consists of 15 residues. The CDR3 nucleotides are TGTGCCATCAGTGAGCAGGGCGGCGACCCATATGGCTACACCTTC. It is translated as CAISEQGGDPYGYTF.

The chain links TRBV7-2 to TRBJ2-7; maybe TRBD1 (6 bases). V was cut by 5 bases and J by 1 base, with 18 bases left in between. The CDR3 spans 16 residues. The germline gives CDR1 SGHTA, CDR2 FQGNSA. The CDR3 bases are TGTGCCAGCAGCACCGGGACATCCGGAGGATCCTACGAGCAGTACTTC. It yields the protein CASSTGTSGGSYEQYF.

The gene calls are TRBV21-1 and TRBJ1-4; no DNA check was done on the table's D call, TRBD1. TRBV21-1 is termed a pseudogene. CDR3 size: 18 residues. CDR3 sequence reads: CASSPLERGRGLSEKLFF. The CDR3 DNA is TGTGCCAGCAGCCCCCTTGAGAGGGGGCGAGGTTTGAGTGAAAAACTGTTTTTT.

This clone was found once. The rearrangement links TRBV2 to TRBJ2-3, with TRBD1 matching over 9 bases. The junction had 4 bases not matched to a gene; V was cut back by 5 bases and J by 1 base. The CDR3 extends over 15 amino acids. Germline CDR1 reads SNHLY; CDR2 reads FYNNEI. The CDR3 DNA reads TGTGCCAGCAGTTTAGGGACAGGGCGCACAGATACGCAGTATTTT. As protein: CASSLGTGRTDTQYF. The whole variable domain, remainder taken from reference TRBV2 and TRBJ2-3, is EPEVTQTPSHQVTQMGQEVILRCVPISNHLYFYWYRQILGQKVEFLVSFYNNEISEKSEIFDDQFSVERPDGSNFTLKIRSTKLEDSAMYFCASSLGTGRTDTQYFGPGTRLTVL.

The genes are TRBV20-1 and TRBJ2-1; D is possibly TRBD1 (6 bases). Deletions cut 8 bases from V and 10 bases from J, with 15 bases between. This CDR3 has 11 residues. Germline lookup yields CDR1 DFQATT and CDR2 SNEGSKA (reference sequence). The CDR3 reads CSQTFQGEQFF. The CDR3 nucleotides read TGCAGTCAGACGTTCCAGGGGGAGCAGTTCTTC.

The CDR3 region has the DNA TGTGCCAGCAGCTTAGGGGGGACAGCAGACTACACCGGGGAGCTGTTTTTT. Amino acid sequence: CASSLGGTADYTGELFF. This chain uses TRBV7-6 with TRBJ2-2, with 7 bases that match TRBD1. CDR1 and CDR2 from the germline V gene are SGHVS and FNYEAQ. Trimming removed 1 base from V and 3 bases from J; junction bases left unmatched: 8. The CDR3 is 17 residues long. Filled out from reference TRBV7-6 and TRBJ2-2, the complete variable domain reads GAGVSQSPRYKVTKRGQDVALRCDPISGHVSLYWYRQALGQGPEFLTYFNYEAQQDKSGLPNDRFSAERPEGSISTLTIQRTEQRDSAMYRCASSLGGTADYTGELFFGEGSRLTVL.

This chain connects TRBV5-1 to TRBJ2-5; 7 nucleotides agree with TRBD1. This CDR3 contains 16 residues. V was clipped by 0 bases and J by 3 bases; unmatched bases: 8. Germline assignment: CDR1 SGHRS and CDR2 YFSETQ. CDR3 sequence reads: CASSLATGTDEETQYF. The CDR3, as DNA: TGCGCCAGCAGCTTGGCCACCGGGACAGACGAAGAGACCCAGTACTTC.

The V gene is TRBV5-1, the J gene TRBJ2-1; TRBD1 matches 9 bases. The V gene end was trimmed by 0 bases and the J gene end by 8 bases; junction bases not matched to a gene: 3. Per the germline V gene, CDR1 is SGHRS and CDR2 is YFSETQ. The CDR3 is 14 amino acids. Written as DNA, the CDR3 is TGCGCCAGCAGCTTGGACAGGGGGCAGGATGAGCAGTTCTTC. Amino acids: CASSLDRGQDEQFF.